Listed below are T cell receptor beta chains from one sample, sequenced in a study of cytomegalovirus exposure and HLA in healthy donors. Data came from immunoSEQ multiplex PCR; TCRdb stores just in-frame clones and leaves some out. Of around 70,000 clones detected, about 78% appear once; the ten largest clones hold 8% to 9%. What was sequenced was PBMCs. The receptors originated from a woman between 40 and 50 years old in good health and CMV-seropositive. The CDR3 runs from the conserved cysteine through the conserved F or W. The D gene is left open where the match is weak. Clone size is not always given. Where it is, it says once, few, many or a class for expanded clones.

size,V,J,D,CDR3,DNA
.,TRBV12-5,TRBJ2-4,TRBD1,CASASTGGESKNIQYF,TGTGCTAGTGCCTCGACAGGGGGCGAATCCAAAAACATTCAGTACTTC
.,TRBV5-4,TRBJ2-7,TRBD2,CASSAYSSGGDEQYF,TGTGCCAGCAGCGCTTACTCTAGCGGGGGCGATGAGCAGTACTTC
.,TRBV30,TRBJ2-3,.,CAWTRTVGDTQYF,TGTGCCTGGACCCGGACAGTAGGAGATACGCAGTATTTT
.,TRBV19,TRBJ2-7,TRBD1,CASTHRGQGAYEQYF,TGTGCCAGTACCCATCGGGGACAGGGTGCCTACGAGCAGTACTTC
.,TRBV7-9,TRBJ2-3,TRBD2,CASSLRTSADTQYF,TGTGCCAGCAGCTTACGGACTAGCGCAGATACGCAGTATTTT
.,TRBV27,TRBJ1-5,.,CASSTGTGNYQPQHF,TGTGCCAGCAGTACAGGGACCGGTAATTATCAGCCCCAGCATTTT
.,TRBV7-3,TRBJ2-7,TRBD2,CASSPGTSGDEQYF,TGTGCCAGCAGCCCCGGGACTAGCGGGGACGAGCAGTACTTC
few,TRBV28,TRBJ1-3,TRBD1,CASRLTGEGSGNTIYF,TGTGCCAGCAGACTCACAGGGGAAGGTTCTGGAAACACCATATATTTT
.,TRBV7-8,TRBJ1-1,TRBD1,CASSFPAGTGPVNTEAFF,TGTGCCAGCAGCTTTCCGGCTGGGACAGGGCCGGTGAACACTGAAGCTTTCTTT
.,TRBV19,TRBJ2-1,TRBD2,CASSISFSGRGGTHEQFF,TGTGCCAGTAGTATTAGTTTCTCGGGGCGGGGGGGCACCCATGAGCAGTTCTTC
.,TRBV9,TRBJ1-5,TRBD1,CASSAGTGSNQPQHF,TGTGCCAGCAGCGCCGGGACAGGGAGTAATCAGCCCCAGCATTTT
.,TRBV5-1,TRBJ1-5,.,CASSLNSGNQPQHF,TGCGCCAGCAGCTTGAACTCAGGGAATCAGCCCCAGCATTTT
.,TRBV10-3,TRBJ1-3,TRBD1,CAITQGQGNTIYF,TGTGCCATCACACAGGGACAGGGAAACACCATATATTTT
once,TRBV19,TRBJ1-5,TRBD1,CASGQGNQPQHF,TGTGCCAGCGGACAGGGCAATCAGCCCCAGCATTTT
.,TRBV6-1,TRBJ2-5,TRBD1,CASSTGTGGRETQYF,TGTGCCAGCAGTACCGGGACAGGGGGCCGGGAGACCCAGTACTTC
.,TRBV27,TRBJ2-6,.,CASSLGRGWSGANVLTF,TGTGCCAGCAGTTTAGGTAGGGGTTGGTCTGGGGCCAACGTCCTGACTTTC
.,TRBV6-6,TRBJ2-7,.,CASNQDTNSYEQYF,TGTGCCAGCAACCAAGACACGAACTCCTACGAGCAGTACTTC
.,TRBV28,TRBJ2-7,.,CASSDSVSYEQYF,TGTGCCAGCAGTGACAGCGTCTCCTACGAGCAGTACTTC
.,TRBV7-6,TRBJ2-3,.,CASSRLTRTDTQYF,TGTGCCAGCAGCCGACTTACTAGAACGGATACGCAGTATTTT
.,TRBV7-6,TRBJ1-4,.,CASSLRERPEKLFF,TGTGCCAGCAGCTTAAGGGAGAGACCAGAAAAACTGTTTTTT
.,TRBV7-9,TRBJ1-6,TRBD1,CASSATGEGNSPLHF,TGTGCCAGCAGCGCGACAGGGGAAGGGAATTCACCCCTCCACTTT
.,TRBV7-3,TRBJ2-2,.,CASSLNSAINTGELFF,TGTGCCAGCAGCTTAAACTCCGCCATTAACACCGGGGAGCTGTTTTTT
.,TRBV7-9,TRBJ1-2,TRBD1,CASSPSTSTGGAHYGYTF,TGTGCCAGCAGCCCATCAACTTCGACAGGGGGCGCTCACTATGGCTACACCTTC
.,TRBV4-3,TRBJ2-7,TRBD1,CASSQAGPPGTGIYEQYF,TGCGCCAGCAGCCAAGCGGGGCCTCCCGGGACAGGGATCTACGAGCAGTACTTC